This entry lists 9 T cell receptor beta chains sequenced from one sample in a study of human thymus T cells. TCRdb keeps only in-frame clones here, not all; method: immunoSEQ multiplex PCR. In the table there are tens of thousands of clones, over 85% of which are singletons. The sequenced material came from blood. These receptors all stem from a boy in the first two years of life with a congenital heart defect but otherwise immunologically healthy.

The rearrangement joins TRBV2 to TRBJ1-4; D not certain. The CDR3 loop spans 12 amino acids. CDR1 and CDR2 from the germline V gene are SNHLY and FYNNEI. Trimming stripped 3 bases from V and 7 bases from J, with 6 bases between. CDR3: CASSEGFEKLFF. The CDR3 DNA reads TGTGCCAGCAGTGAGGGTTTTGAAAAACTGTTTTTT.

The chain has TRBV5-6 and TRBJ2-7, with D unclear. Germline CDR1 reads SGHDT; CDR2 reads YYEEEE. This CDR3 spans 12 amino acids. Trimming shortened V by 2 bases and J by 4 bases, and 7 bases separated the two germline ends. DNA of the CDR3: TGTGCCAGCAGCTTACGTCAATACGAGCAGTACTTC. Its translation is CASSLRQYEQYF.

The rearrangement joins TRBV20-1 to TRBJ2-1, with a possible D match to TRBD2 (5 bases). Germline lookup yields CDR1 DFQATT and CDR2 SNEGSKA (reference sequence). The length of the CDR3 is 10 residues. Trimming cost V 3 bases and J 8 bases, with 5 bases left between them. This CDR3 reads CSASGDEQFF. CDR3 in DNA: TGCAGTGCTAGCGGGGATGAGCAGTTCTTC.

CDR3 sequence: CASSSGTGNSPLHF. The CDR3 DNA is TGCGCCAGCAGCTCCGGGACAGGCAATTCACCCCTCCACTTT. This sequence joins TRBV5-1 and TRBJ1-6, with 8 bases identical to TRBD1. Unmatched junction bases numbered 3, after V lost 3 bases and J lost 7 bases. CDR1 is SGHRS and CDR2 is YFSETQ in the germline V gene. The CDR3 has 14 amino acids.

This clone was seen just once. This chain joins TRBV27 and TRBJ2-5, with 11 bases matching TRBD2. Germline-derived CDR1 and CDR2 are MNHEY and SMNVEV (reference sequence). V was clipped by 0 bases and J by 6 bases; unmatched bases: 6. The CDR3 runs 16 residues. CDR3 amino acids: CASSLSVSGGAKTQYF. In nucleotides, the CDR3 is TGTGCCAGCAGTTTATCGGTTAGCGGGGGGGCAAAGACCCAGTACTTC.

The rearrangement joins TRBV29-1 to TRBJ2-1; 11 positions match TRBD2. V lost 8 bases, J lost 8 bases, and 8 bases stayed unmatched. The CDR3 is made up of 13 amino acids. Germline CDR1 and CDR2: SQVTM and ANQGSEA. The CDR3 is CSLTSGDVHEQFF. The CDR3 DNA sequence: TGCAGCCTGACTAGCGGGGACGTCCATGAGCAGTTCTTC.

This chain uses TRBV10-2 with TRBJ2-5; possible D gene TRBD2, 5 bases. The germline CDR1 and CDR2 sequences are WSHSY and SAAADI. V was clipped by 3 bases and J by 5 bases, with 25 bases between them. The CDR3 covers 18 residues. DNA of the CDR3: TGCGCCAGCAGTGAAGGTTACACACTAGACCCCACGAGGGAGACCCAGTACTTC. Its translation is CASSEGYTLDPTRETQYF.

The CDR3 region is CASSSTEYRGSSYEQYF. The DNA for the CDR3 is TGTGCCAGCAGCTCAACAGAATACAGGGGCTCCTCCTACGAGCAGTACTTC. This chain links TRBV7-9 with TRBJ2-7; 7 bases map to TRBD1. The CDR3 is 17 residues long. Looked up from germline, CDR1 is SEHNR and CDR2 is FQNEAQ (reference sequence). Losses at the gene ends were 4 bases for V and 0 bases for J; bases not matched to a gene: 12. Using reference TRBV7-9 and TRBJ2-7 for the parts outside the CDR3, the full variable domain is DTGVSQNPRHKITKRGQNVTFRCDPISEHNRLYWYRQTLGQGPEFLTYFQNEAQLEKSRLLSDRFSAERPKGSFSTLEIQRTEQGDSAMYLCASSSTEYRGSSYEQYFGPGTRLTVT.

This clone was counted once. V and J are TRBV10-3 and TRBJ2-7; D perhaps matches TRBD2 (5 bases). Germline CDR1 and CDR2: ENHRY and SYGVKD. Trimming stripped 4 bases from V and 2 bases from J, with 12 bases between. This CDR3 comprises 14 residues. The CDR3 loop reads CAISATSLAYEQYF. The CDR3 DNA follows: TGTGCCATCAGTGCTACTAGTTTAGCCTACGAGCAGTACTTC.